This passage covers 15 T cell receptor beta chains from one sample sequenced in a study of glioma-infiltrating T cells after dendritic cell vaccination. The time point was: after dendritic cell vaccination, including at tumor progression/relapse. Measured with immunoSEQ multiplex PCR; TCRdb has only the in-frame clones, and not every one. This table holds around 90,000 clones, approximately 78% found once. The sequenced sample was blood, obtained after dendritic cell vaccination. Source of these receptors: a human donor with glioblastoma.

The CDR3 spells CASSIRGDLNTGELFF. CDR3 coding DNA: TGTGCCAGCAGTATCCGTGGGGACTTGAACACCGGGGAGCTGTTTTTT. V gene TRBV9 combines with J gene TRBJ2-2; the D gene is possibly TRBD2 (6 bases). The germline gives CDR1 SGDLS, CDR2 YYNGEE. V gave up 5 bases and J gave up 1 base, with 15 bases separating them. The CDR3 covers 16 residues.

DNA for the CDR3: TGTGCCAGTAAGGGGTCGGTGGTCTATGGCTACACCTTC. It yields the protein CASKGSVVYGYTF. The V call is TRBV19, the J call TRBJ1-2; TRBD1 is a possible D gene (5 bases). V gave up 7 bases and J gave up 4 bases, with 13 bases separating them. CDR3 length equals 13 residues. Germline values: CDR1 LNHDA, CDR2 SQIVND (reference sequence).

The J gene is TRBJ2-2, the V gene TRBV9; unclear D gene. Germline V gene data show CDR1 as SGDLS and CDR2 as YYNGEE. Trimming removed 0 bases at V and 8 bases at J, with 17 bases between. The CDR3 contains 16 residues. In nucleotides, the CDR3 is TGTGCCAGCAGCGTAGGGGTTAGCTTCAACCAAGGGGAGCTGTTTTTT. Amino acids: CASSVGVSFNQGELFF.

This clone was counted a single time. The chain joins TRBV7-9 to TRBJ2-1, with 7 bases identical to TRBD1. Germline-derived CDR1 and CDR2 are SEHNR and FQNEAQ (reference sequence). The CDR3 runs to 18 residues. The ends lost 0 bases at V and 4 bases at J; junction bases unmatched: 12. CDR3 in amino acids: CASSLAAAGGLIYNEQFF. The CDR3 nucleotides are TGTGCCAGCAGCTTAGCTGCGGCAGGGGGTTTAATTTACAATGAGCAGTTCTTC.

CDR3 loop: CAWRKQGAGGYTF. The CDR3 nucleotides read TGTGCCTGGCGGAAACAGGGGGCTGGGGGCTACACCTTC. The V and J genes are TRBV30 and TRBJ1-2, with 9 bases matching TRBD1. In germline, CDR1 is GTSNPN, CDR2 SVGIG (reference sequence). This CDR3 comprises 13 residues. V lost 5 bases and J lost 8; bases outside the gene matches: 9. Variable domain in full (rest from reference TRBV30 and TRBJ1-2): SQTIHQWPATLVQPVGSPLSLECTVEGTSNPNLYWYRQAAGRGLQLLFYSVGIGQISSEVPQNLSASRPQDRQFILSSKKLLLSDSGFYLCAWRKQGAGGYTFGSGTRLTVV.

This clone has more than one count but fewer than ten. This chain links TRBV2 with TRBJ1-3, with TRBD1 matching over 9 bases. Germline V lookup: CDR1 SNHLY, CDR2 FYNNEI. The CDR3 totals 15 residues. J was trimmed by 3 bases and V by 5 bases; bases with no gene match: 5. The CDR3: CASSRDRVGGNTIYF. The CDR3 DNA sequence: TGTGCCAGCAGTCGGGACAGGGTTGGTGGAAACACCATATATTTT.

The genes are TRBV10-3 and TRBJ2-1, with 8 positions matching TRBD2. V lost 10 bases and J lost 0; bases outside the gene matches: 2. The CDR3 has 13 amino acids. In germline, CDR1 is ENHRY, CDR2 SYGVKD. CDR3 sequence reads: CANSGSSYNEQFF. The CDR3 DNA reads as TGTGCCAACAGCGGGAGCTCCTACAATGAGCAGTTCTTC.

This clone is a singleton in its sample. The genes are TRBV10-1 and TRBJ2-3, with 8 bases aligning to TRBD2. Germline trimming cut 5 bases from V and 4 bases from J; bases unmatched to any gene: 11. There are 16 residues in the CDR3. CDR1 WNHNN and CDR2 SYGVQD come from the germline V gene (reference sequence). This chain's CDR3 is CASSPGEREWADTQYF. CDR3 DNA: TGCGCCAGCAGTCCGGGGGAGCGGGAGTGGGCAGATACGCAGTATTTT.

The rearrangement joins TRBV9 to TRBJ1-1; the match to TRBD1 covers 8 bases. Germline V gene lookup returns CDR1 SGDLS and CDR2 YYNGEE. CDR3 size: 15 residues. The ends lost 3 bases at V and 4 bases at J; junction bases unmatched: 8. This chain's CDR3 is CASSALDREGTEAFF. Here the CDR3 DNA reads TGTGCCAGCAGCGCGCTGGACAGGGAAGGCACTGAAGCTTTCTTT.

CDR3 loop: CASSEWPGPNTEAFF. The CDR3 nucleotides are TGTGCCAGCAGTGAATGGCCAGGGCCGAACACTGAAGCTTTCTTT. V is TRBV25-1 and J is TRBJ1-1; D perhaps matches TRBD1 (5 bases). V gave up 1 base and J gave up 1 base, with 10 bases separating them. CDR1 is MGHDK and CDR2 is SYGVNS in the germline V gene. This CDR3 has 15 amino acids. Together with reference TRBV25-1 and TRBJ1-1, the CDR3 gives the full variable domain: EADIYQTPRYLVIGTGKKITLECSQTMGHDKMYWYQQDPGMELHLIHYSYGVNSTEKGDLSSESTVSRIRTEHFPLTLESARPSHTSQYLCASSEWPGPNTEAFFGQGTRLTVV.

This sequence joins TRBV7-8 and TRBJ2-5; 9 bases line up with TRBD1. The CDR3 is 15 residues long. CDR1 is SGHVS and CDR2 is FQNEAQ in the germline V gene. V was clipped by 2 bases and J by 5 bases; unmatched bases: 6. CDR3 sequence: CASSLLQGAGETQYF. The CDR3 nucleotides are TGTGCCAGCAGCTTACTACAGGGGGCGGGGGAGACCCAGTACTTC.

In DNA form, the CDR3 reads TGTGCCAGTACGAAATTCGGGACAGGGGAGGAGACCCAGTACTTC. This translates into CASTKFGTGEETQYF. The chain carries TRBV2 and TRBJ2-5, with 10 bases aligning to TRBD1. The CDR3 consists of 15 residues. V gave up 9 bases and J gave up 5 bases; unmatched junction bases: 12. Germline CDR1 reads SNHLY; CDR2 reads FYNNEI. The variable domain in full, with the rest retrieved from reference TRBV2 and TRBJ2-5, is EPEVTQTPSHQVTQMGQEVILRCVPISNHLYFYWYRQILGQKVEFLVSFYNNEISEKSEIFDDQFSVERPDGSNFTLKIRSTKLEDSAMYFCASTKFGTGEETQYFGPGTRLLVL.

On this clone: Additional DNA sequences in this sample encode the identical CDR3. The rearrangement links TRBV4-1 to TRBJ2-5; TRBD1 might be the D (5 bases). The CDR3 loop spans 15 amino acids. Germline values: CDR1 MGHRA, CDR2 YSYEKL. V was shortened by 0 bases and J by 3 bases, with 11 bases between the two germline ends. The CDR3 DNA follows: TGCGCCAGCAGCCAAGAAGGCAGGGTGGAAGAGACCCAGTACTTC. This codes for CASSQEGRVEETQYF.

This clone occurred a few times. The chain links TRBV2 to TRBJ1-6, with 8 positions matching TRBD1. The germline CDR1 and CDR2 sequences are SNHLY and FYNNEI. V shed 7 bases and J 10 bases; nucleotides not matched to a gene: 9. The CDR3 consists of 14 residues. CDR3 amino acids: CASNLGQGESPLHF. In DNA, the CDR3 is TGTGCCAGCAACTTAGGACAGGGTGAATCACCCCTCCACTTT.

This chain joins TRBV21-1 and TRBJ1-2; the table calls TRBD1, which could not be checked here. TRBV21-1 is designated a pseudogene. The CDR3 consists of 15 residues. CDR3 in amino acids: CASSTLDRGQYGYTF. The CDR3 coding sequence is TGTGCCAGCAGCACCTTGGACAGGGGGCAATATGGCTACACCTTC.